A selection of T cell receptor beta chains follows, all from one sample in a study of T cell changes during pregnancy in multiple sclerosis. Assay: immunoSEQ multiplex PCR; the TCRdb copy retains only in-frame clones and omits some. The table shows 47,000 or so clones, with approximately 90% occurring only once. Material: peripheral blood, obtained in the first trimester of pregnancy. The origin of the receptors is a female donor with multiple sclerosis, enrolled in a pregnancy study. CDR3s include the opening cysteine and the closing phenylalanine or tryptophan. D genes are given only for firm matches. The size field is filled for only some rows; it gives once, few, many or a size class.

V: TRBV2
J: TRBJ2-3
D: NA
size: NA
CDR3: CASSGAASTDTQYF
DNA: TGTGCCAGCAGTGGGGCAGCAAGCACAGATACGCAGTATTTT

V: TRBV6-6
J: TRBJ1-1
D: NA
size: once
CDR3: CASRPLTVNTEAFF
DNA: TGTGCCAGCAGACCCCTAACAGTGAACACTGAAGCTTTCTTT

V: TRBV18
J: TRBJ2-7
D: NA
size: NA
CDR3: CASSPAEVPYEQYF
DNA: TGTGCCAGCTCACCGGCCGAGGTACCCTACGAGCAGTACTTC

V: TRBV4-1
J: TRBJ1-5
D: NA
size: NA
CDR3: CASSQAKGHTPDQPQHF
DNA: TGCGCCAGCAGCCAAGCCAAGGGACATACCCCAGATCAGCCCCAGCATTTT

V: TRBV30
J: TRBJ1-3
D: NA
size: NA
CDR3: CACIQGTGNTIYF
DNA: TGTGCCTGTATACAGGGAACTGGAAACACCATATATTTT

V: TRBV11-2
J: TRBJ2-7
D: NA
size: NA
CDR3: CASSPRTALSYEQYF
DNA: TGTGCCAGCAGCCCCAGGACAGCCTTGTCCTACGAGCAGTACTTC

V: TRBV9
J: TRBJ2-3
D: NA
size: NA
CDR3: CASSSQVPTDTQYF
DNA: TGTGCCAGCAGCTCACAAGTACCCACAGATACGCAGTATTTT

V: TRBV6-4
J: TRBJ2-6
D: NA
size: NA
CDR3: CASSESSGANVLTF
DNA: TGTGCCAGCAGTGAGTCGTCTGGGGCCAACGTCCTGACTTTC

V: TRBV9
J: TRBJ2-7
D: TRBD1
size: NA
CDR3: CASSGGQGDYEQYF
DNA: TGTGCCAGCAGCGGTGGACAGGGAGACTACGAGCAGTACTTC

V: TRBV2
J: TRBJ1-1
D: NA
size: once
CDR3: CASSDGRNTEAFF
DNA: TGTGCCAGCAGTGATGGCAGAAACACTGAAGCTTTCTTT

V: TRBV7-6
J: TRBJ2-7
D: NA
size: once
CDR3: CASSPATTTYDSDEQYF
DNA: TGTGCCAGCAGCCCCGCGACGACGACATATGATTCTGATGAGCAGTACTTC

V: TRBV10-3
J: TRBJ2-5
D: NA
size: NA
CDR3: CAISRADRGETQYF
DNA: TGTGCCATCAGTAGGGCCGACAGAGGAGAGACCCAGTACTTC

V: TRBV28
J: TRBJ1-4
D: NA
size: NA
CDR3: CASSSGVSGAWTNEKLFF
DNA: TGTGCCAGCAGTTCAGGGGTTTCTGGGGCATGGACTAATGAAAAACTGTTTTTT

V: TRBV9
J: TRBJ2-3
D: TRBD2
size: NA
CDR3: CASSPKVAGSTDTQYF
DNA: TGTGCCAGCAGCCCTAAAGTAGCGGGGAGCACAGATACGCAGTATTTT

V: TRBV28
J: TRBJ1-1
D: NA
size: NA
CDR3: CASTFSEEKAFF
DNA: TGTGCCAGCACCTTCTCCGAGGAGAAAGCTTTCTTT

V: TRBV10-2
J: TRBJ1-1
D: NA
size: NA
CDR3: CASSETGTAGEAFF
DNA: TGCGCCAGCAGTGAGACTGGGACGGCGGGAGAAGCTTTCTTT

V: TRBV7-2
J: TRBJ2-2
D: TRBD1
size: NA
CDR3: CASSLWDRAGTGELFF
DNA: TGTGCCAGCAGCCTTTGGGACAGGGCGGGCACCGGGGAGCTGTTTTTT

V: TRBV19
J: TRBJ2-5
D: TRBD1
size: NA
CDR3: CASSRDREQETQYF
DNA: TGTGCCAGTAGTCGGGACAGAGAACAAGAGACCCAGTACTTC

V: TRBV5-1
J: TRBJ2-3
D: TRBD1
size: NA
CDR3: CASTWTGWDTQYF
DNA: TGCGCCAGCACCTGGACAGGGTGGGATACGCAGTATTTT

V: TRBV7-9
J: TRBJ2-1
D: TRBD2
size: NA
CDR3: CASSPGGSGAYNEQFF
DNA: TGTGCCAGCAGCCCTGGGGGTAGCGGGGCCTACAATGAGCAGTTCTTC

V: TRBV18
J: TRBJ2-3
D: NA
size: NA
CDR3: CASSPSLGHNFADTQYF
DNA: TGTGCCAGCTCACCGAGTTTGGGACATAATTTTGCGGATACGCAGTATTTT

V: TRBV7-2
J: TRBJ1-5
D: TRBD1
size: NA
CDR3: CASSLDRGDQPQHF
DNA: TGTGCCAGCAGCTTGGACAGGGGTGATCAGCCCCAGCATTTT

V: TRBV5-1
J: TRBJ1-3
D: NA
size: once
CDR3: CASSAGPVDSGNTIYF
DNA: TGCGCCAGCAGCGCGGGACCGGTTGACTCTGGAAACACCATATATTTT

V: TRBV5-6
J: TRBJ1-2
D: NA
size: NA
CDR3: CASRKTAAPSYGYTF
DNA: TGTGCCAGCAGAAAGACAGCAGCTCCGTCCTATGGCTACACCTTC

V: TRBV5-6
J: TRBJ1-2
D: NA
size: NA
CDR3: CASSLAWGPNGYTF
DNA: TGTGCCAGCAGCTTGGCCTGGGGCCCTAATGGCTACACCTTC

V: TRBV27
J: TRBJ1-2
D: TRBD1
size: NA
CDR3: CASSLWASAGQGAKDGYTF
DNA: TGTGCCAGCAGTTTATGGGCCAGCGCGGGACAGGGGGCTAAAGATGGCTACACCTTC

V: TRBV9
J: TRBJ2-5
D: TRBD2
size: NA
CDR3: CASSVALAGRQETQYF
DNA: TGTGCCAGCAGCGTAGCCCTAGCGGGCAGACAAGAGACCCAGTACTTC

V: TRBV10-3
J: TRBJ1-6
D: TRBD1
size: NA
CDR3: CAISQGTAVSPLHF
DNA: TGTGCCATCAGCCAAGGGACAGCCGTTTCACCCCTCCACTTT

V: TRBV28
J: TRBJ2-2
D: NA
size: NA
CDR3: CASQYRDTGELFF
DNA: TGTGCCAGCCAATACAGGGACACCGGGGAGCTGTTTTTT

V: TRBV5-1
J: TRBJ1-1
D: NA
size: NA
CDR3: CASSPQGHLSVEAFF
DNA: TGCGCCAGCAGCCCTCAGGGACATCTTTCGGTTGAAGCTTTCTTT

V: TRBV7-6
J: TRBJ1-6
D: NA
size: NA
CDR3: CASSLYGDNSPLHF
DNA: TGTGCCAGCAGCTTGTACGGGGATAATTCACCCCTCCACTTT

V: TRBV19
J: TRBJ1-6
D: NA
size: NA
CDR3: CASSIRDTYNSPLHF
DNA: TGTGCCAGTAGTATCCGGGACACTTATAATTCACCCCTCCACTTT

V: TRBV19
J: TRBJ2-1
D: NA
size: once
CDR3: CASSIRRQIGQFF
DNA: TGTGCCAGTAGCATACGTCGACAAATCGGGCAGTTCTTC

V: TRBV7-9
J: TRBJ1-5
D: NA
size: once
CDR3: CASSSLKGGINQPQHF
DNA: TGTGCCAGCAGCTCCCTAAAGGGCGGGATCAATCAGCCCCAGCATTTT

V: TRBV27
J: TRBJ2-7
D: TRBD2
size: NA
CDR3: CASWGIRTSGSYEQYF
DNA: TGTGCCAGCTGGGGGATACGGACTAGCGGCTCCTACGAGCAGTACTTC

V: TRBV11-3
J: TRBJ2-1
D: NA
size: NA
CDR3: CASSLLLGGAPQFF
DNA: TGTGCCAGCAGCTTACTTCTTGGGGGGGCTCCCCAGTTCTTC

V: TRBV4-1
J: TRBJ1-6
D: NA
size: once
CDR3: CASSQDWARYSPLHF
DNA: TGCGCCAGCAGCCAAGATTGGGCCCGTTATTCACCCCTCCACTTT

V: TRBV10-3
J: TRBJ1-1
D: NA
size: NA
CDR3: CAITVAQNTEAFF
DNA: TGTGCCATCACCGTGGCCCAGAACACTGAAGCTTTCTTT

V: TRBV6-4
J: TRBJ2-1
D: NA
size: NA
CDR3: CASTRLRCGEQFF
DNA: TGTGCCAGCACCAGACTCCGCTGCGGTGAGCAGTTCTTC

V: TRBV11-2
J: TRBJ2-7
D: NA
size: once
CDR3: CASSPLSYEQYF
DNA: TGTGCCAGCAGCCCCCTCTCCTACGAGCAGTACTTC

V: TRBV18
J: TRBJ2-3
D: NA
size: NA
CDR3: CASSQGGTQYF
DNA: TGTGCCAGCTCCCAAGGGGGTACGCAGTATTTT

V: TRBV4-1
J: TRBJ2-7
D: NA
size: NA
CDR3: CASSSQHGQRYSYEQYF
DNA: TGCGCCAGCAGCTCTCAACACGGACAGCGCTACTCCTACGAGCAGTACTTC

V: TRBV10-3
J: TRBJ2-1
D: TRBD1
size: NA
CDR3: CAISESPGQGRDEQFF
DNA: TGTGCCATCAGTGAGTCTCCGGGACAGGGTCGGGATGAGCAGTTCTTC